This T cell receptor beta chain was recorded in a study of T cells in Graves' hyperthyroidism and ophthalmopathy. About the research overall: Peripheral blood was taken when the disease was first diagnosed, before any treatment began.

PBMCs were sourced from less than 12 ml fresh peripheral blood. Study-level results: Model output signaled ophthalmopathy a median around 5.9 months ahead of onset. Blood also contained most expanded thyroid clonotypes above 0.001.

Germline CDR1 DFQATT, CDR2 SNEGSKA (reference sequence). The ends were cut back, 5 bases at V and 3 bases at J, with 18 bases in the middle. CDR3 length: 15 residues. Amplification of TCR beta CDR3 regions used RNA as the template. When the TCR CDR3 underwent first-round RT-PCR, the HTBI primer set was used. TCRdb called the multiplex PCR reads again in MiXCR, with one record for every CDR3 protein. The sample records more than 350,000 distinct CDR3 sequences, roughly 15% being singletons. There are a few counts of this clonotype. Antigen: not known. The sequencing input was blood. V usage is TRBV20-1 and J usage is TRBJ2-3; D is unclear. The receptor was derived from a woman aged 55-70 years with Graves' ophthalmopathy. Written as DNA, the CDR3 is TGCAGTGCTCAAAAGTTCGGAGAGGCGACAGATACGCAGTATTTT. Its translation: CSAQKFGEATDTQYF.